This entry concerns a single T cell receptor (beta chain). Its antigen is as yet unknown. Libraries were prepared by immunoSEQ multiplex PCR; TCRdb keeps only in-frame clonotypes and omits some of them. The sample consists of about 2 million clones, about 95% of them appearing once. These data are taken from a study of shared clonotypes between healthy human individuals. Across the study: Donors consisted of a couple of women and a few men between 18 and 49. Findings and limits, study-wide: The represented genetic and exposure-history diversity was limited by the small number of donors. Among non-shared clonotypes, generation probabilities were lower than among those shared by all four donors.

As defined, naive CD8 cells were CD45RO-negative and positively selected for CCR7, with terminally differentiated effector memory CD45RA+ cells excluded. The donors, all of them Caucasian adults, lived in Nashville, Tennessee. The CDR3 spans 16 residues. The germline CDR1 and CDR2 sequences are SNHLY and FYNNEI. The V segment lost 5 bases and the J segment 1 base; nucleotides outside the gene matches: 8. Material: naive CD8+ T cells sorted from blood. This rearrangement joins TRBV2 to TRBJ2-7, with 10 positions matching TRBD1. This receptor was identified in a man younger than 35 in good health. CDR3: CASSYGGTGVSYEQYF. For the CDR3, the DNA is TGTGCCAGCAGTTACGGCGGGACAGGGGTATCCTACGAGCAGTACTTC.